This note documents a single TCR beta chain sequence. The entry originates in a study of blood T cell repertoires in COVID-19. About the research overall: The United States, Italy and Spain supplied acute and convalescent COVID-19 samples. PBMCs, B-cell-depleted T cells, or T cells provided the cDNA or gDNA that made up the material.

After removal of 2 bases from V and 7 bases from J, the junction contained 3 bases not matched to a gene. Germline-derived CDR1 and CDR2 are KGHSH and LQKENI. The CDR3 contains 14 residues. The protocol was immunoSEQ multiplex PCR, while the TCRdb copy is restricted to in-frame clones and leaves out a portion. The sample lists a few hundred thousand clones, almost 90% occurring once. This clonotype was obtained from a woman aged 55 to 70 with COVID-19, enrolled during active disease. The genes are TRBV18 and TRBJ1-4; 8 bases line up with TRBD1. Sequenced sample: peripheral blood. The CDR3 sequence is CASSPGTGTEKLFF. For the CDR3, the DNA is TGTGCCAGCTCACCAGGGACAGGCACTGAAAAACTGTTTTTT.